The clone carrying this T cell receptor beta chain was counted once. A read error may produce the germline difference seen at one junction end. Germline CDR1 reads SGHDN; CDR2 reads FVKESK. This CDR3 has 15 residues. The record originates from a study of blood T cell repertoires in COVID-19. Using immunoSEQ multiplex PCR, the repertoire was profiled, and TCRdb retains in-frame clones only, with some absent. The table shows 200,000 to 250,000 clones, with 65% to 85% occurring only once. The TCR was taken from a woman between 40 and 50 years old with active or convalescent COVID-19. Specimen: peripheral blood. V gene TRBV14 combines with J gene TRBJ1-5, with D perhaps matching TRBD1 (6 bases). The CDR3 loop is CASSKEGGNYQPQHF. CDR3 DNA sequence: TGTGCCAGCAGCAAAGAGGGGGGGAATTATCAGCCCCAGCATTTT. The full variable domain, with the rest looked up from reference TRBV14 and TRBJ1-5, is EAGVTQFPSHSVIEKGQTVTLRCDPISGHDNLYWYRRVMGKEIKFLLHFVKESKQDESGMPNNRFLAERTGGTYSTLKVQPAELEDSGVYFCASSKEGGNYQPQHFGDGTRLSIL.